Shown below are 23 T cell receptor beta chains from a single sample sequenced in a study of neurological immune-mediated disorders. MiXCR, run by TCRdb on the 5' RACE reads, gives a single entry per CDR3 protein. The sample lists 90,000 to 150,000 distinct CDR3 sequences, more than 2.5% occurring once. The sequencing sample was made of PBMCs. The receptor source for this set is a woman aged 25 to 39 with multiple sclerosis.

This clonotype has at least ten counts. The chain couples TRBV6-5 to TRBJ1-2; TRBD1 matches 8 bases. Trimming at V came to 9 bases and at J to 7 bases, leaving 10 bases not matched to a gene. The CDR3 consists of 13 residues. The germline CDR1 and CDR2 sequences are MNHEY and SVGAGI. CDR3 nucleotides: TGTGCCAGTTATCAGGGGGCAAAGGGTGGCTACACCTTC. Translating gives CASYQGAKGGYTF.

This clonotype was picked up a small number of times. The rearrangement uses TRBV9 and TRBJ1-2, with TRBD1 as a possible D gene (5 bases). Germline values: CDR1 SGDLS, CDR2 YYNGEE. The V end was cut by 0 bases, the J end by 1 base, with 13 bases between. This CDR3 has 16 amino acids. Here the CDR3 reads CASSVGGGKINYGYTF. CDR3 DNA: TGTGCCAGCAGCGTAGGGGGGGGGAAGATTAACTATGGCTACACCTTC.

In this sample, this clonotype turned up many times. The rearrangement uses TRBV5-6 and TRBJ1-5; unclear D gene. This CDR3 is built from 13 residues. The germline CDR1 and CDR2 sequences are SGHDT and YYEEEE. Deletions cut 0 bases from V and 9 bases from J, with 10 bases between. The DNA of the CDR3 is TGTGCCAGCAGCTTGGGAACGGCGAGGCCCCAGCATTTT. Residues: CASSLGTARPQHF.

This clonotype was found many times. The chain employs TRBV5-1 and TRBJ1-3; D unclear. Germline assignment: CDR1 SGHRS and CDR2 YFSETQ. V was pared by 7 bases and J by 0 bases, with 14 bases between. The CDR3 covers 15 residues. The CDR3 sequence: CASRPLEGSGNTIYF. The CDR3 DNA reads as TGCGCCAGCCGTCCTTTAGAGGGCTCTGGAAACACCATATATTTT.

This clonotype was seen at least ten times. A read error may explain this, as a much larger clone is one base away. The rearrangement joins TRBV20-1 to TRBJ2-7; 9 nucleotides line up with TRBD2. CDR1 is DFQATT, CDR2 SNEGSKA, per germline (reference sequence). The length of the CDR3 is 11 residues. CDR3 sequence (DNA): TGCAGTGCCAGACGTAGCGGGAGCGCAAACTTC. Translating gives CSARRSGSANF.

This clonotype was detected many times. The V gene is TRBV29-1, the J gene TRBJ1-1; tentatively, D is TRBD1 (6 bases). Germline V gives CDR1 SQVTM, CDR2 ANQGSEA. This CDR3 is built from 11 residues. V lost 5 bases and J lost 5, with 9 bases in between. The CDR3 spells CSVKGDTEAFF. CDR3 DNA sequence: TGCAGCGTTAAGGGGGATACTGAAGCTTTCTTT.

The table lists this clonotype with many counts. This chain uses TRBV7-2 with TRBJ2-2; D unresolved. The length of the CDR3 is 15 residues. Germline V gene data show CDR1 as SGHTA and CDR2 as FQGNSA. Trimming took 7 bases from V and 6 from J, leaving 18 bases between them. The CDR3 DNA reads as TGTGCCAGCAACTGGGGTCTGGCCCACGCCGGGGAGCTGTTTTTT. Its protein product is CASNWGLAHAGELFF.

This clonotype came up many times. The chain joins TRBV4-1 to TRBJ2-2; D is perhaps TRBD1 (5 bases). V lost 0 bases and J lost 6, with 14 bases in between. The CDR3 contains 16 residues. Germline values: CDR1 MGHRA, CDR2 YSYEKL. The CDR3 DNA is TGCGCCAGCAGCCAAGAGGTGGGGTTCAGGGCCGGGGAGCTGTTTTTT. Translated, it gives CASSQEVGFRAGELFF.

This clonotype occurred many times. The V call is TRBV20-1, the J call TRBJ2-1; no firm D call. This CDR3 region has 12 residues. The V and J ends lost 3 bases and 5 bases respectively, with 8 bases between them. Germline V gene lookup returns CDR1 DFQATT and CDR2 SNEGSKA (reference sequence). The CDR3 spells CSASSPNNEQFF. In DNA, the CDR3 is TGCAGTGCTAGTTCGCCGAACAATGAGCAGTTCTTC.

Only a few counts were recorded for this clonotype. This chain connects TRBV20-1 to TRBJ1-4; 7 bases are shared with TRBD1. The V segment lost 6 bases and the J segment 8 bases; nucleotides outside the gene matches: 9. The CDR3 loop spans 13 amino acids. Germline-derived CDR1 and CDR2 are DFQATT and SNEGSKA (reference sequence). The CDR3, as DNA: TGCAGTGCAATCAGACAGGGTAGGGAAAAACTGTTTTTT. Its protein product is CSAIRQGREKLFF.

This clonotype was seen ten or more times. The chain carries TRBV4-1 and TRBJ1-4; weak D call: TRBD1 (5 bases). CDR1 is MGHRA, CDR2 YSYEKL, per germline. The CDR3 is made up of 15 amino acids. V lost 0 bases and J 8 bases, leaving 13 bases between the germline ends. The DNA of the CDR3 is TGCGCCAGCAGCCAAGACAGGGTTAGGGGCGAAAAACTGTTTTTT. Its translation: CASSQDRVRGEKLFF.

This clonotype was seen ten or more times. The chain joins TRBV4-1 to TRBJ2-2; D is uncertain. Per germline, CDR1 MGHRA and CDR2 YSYEKL. V dropped 3 bases and J dropped 2 bases, with 7 bases sitting between them. The CDR3 has 14 residues. CDR3 DNA sequence: TGCGCCAGCAGCCACGTCTACAACACCGGGGAGCTGTTTTTT. Translated, it gives CASSHVYNTGELFF.

This clonotype was detected many times. The chain recombines TRBV3-1 with TRBJ1-2, with D perhaps TRBD1 (6 bases). V gave up 8 bases and J gave up 4 bases, with 20 bases separating them. Germline V gene lookup returns CDR1 LGHDT and CDR2 YNNKEL (reference sequence). The CDR3 sequence is 15 residues long. Here the CDR3 reads CASAAGTPMGYGYTF. CDR3 nucleotide sequence: TGTGCCAGCGCCGCCGGGACACCGATGGGCTATGGCTACACCTTC. Drawing the rest from reference TRBV3-1 and TRBJ1-2, the complete variable domain is DTAVSQTPKYLVTQMGNDKSIKCEQNLGHDTMYWYKQDSKKFLKIMFSYNNKELIINETVPNRFSPKSPDKAHLNLHINSLELGDSAVYFCASAAGTPMGYGYTFGSGTRLTVV.

This clonotype was found many times. This chain links TRBV7-2 with TRBJ2-7; D unclear. V was cut by 5 bases and J by 3 bases, with 14 bases left in between. CDR3 length equals 14 residues. Germline lookup yields CDR1 SGHTA and CDR2 FQGNSA. The CDR3 here is CASSPGSPSYEQYF. The DNA of the CDR3 is TGTGCCAGCAGCCCAGGTAGCCCGAGCTACGAGCAGTACTTC.

This clonotype was seen many times. The chain links TRBV12-3 or TRBV12-4 to TRBJ2-5; D might be TRBD2 (6 bases). The CDR3 is 13 residues long. The V end lost 5 bases, the J end lost 5 bases, and 12 bases lay between the germline ends. The CDR3 DNA reads as TGTGCCAGCAGTCGGGAGAGGGGTGAGACCCAGTACTTC. Amino acids: CASSRERGETQYF.

In this sample, this clonotype turned up many times. V and J are TRBV3-1 and TRBJ2-6, with 8 positions matching TRBD1. The CDR3 has 15 amino acids. The V segment lost 6 bases and the J segment 4 bases; nucleotides outside the gene matches: 5. Per the germline V gene, CDR1 is LGHDT and CDR2 is YNNKEL (reference sequence). CDR3 sequence (DNA): TGTGCCAGCAGAAGGACAGGGCCCGGGGCCAACGTCCTGACTTTC. Residues: CASRRTGPGANVLTF.

This clonotype was picked up many times. The V gene is TRBV29-1, the J gene TRBJ2-3, with 8 bases matching TRBD2. Per germline, CDR1 SQVTM and CDR2 ANQGSEA. The junction had 5 bases not matched to a gene; V was cut back by 7 bases and J by 2 bases. The CDR3 sequence is 13 residues long. CDR3 residues: CSGAGESTDTQYF. CDR3 DNA: TGCAGCGGAGCGGGGGAGTCCACAGATACGCAGTATTTT.

This clonotype was seen many times. The chain combines TRBV7-9 with TRBJ2-7; D gene uncertain. Deletions cut 5 bases from V and 4 bases from J, with 12 bases between. The CDR3 is 13 amino acids. Germline loops: CDR1 SEHNR, CDR2 FQNEAQ (reference sequence). The CDR3 spells CASSPTTEYEQYF. Here the CDR3 DNA reads TGTGCCAGCAGCCCGACCACAGAGTACGAGCAGTACTTC.

Many counts were recorded for this clonotype. The V gene is TRBV5-1, the J gene TRBJ2-2; 8 bases line up with TRBD1. Germline loops: CDR1 SGHRS, CDR2 YFSETQ. Trimming at V came to 2 bases and at J to 1 base, leaving 1 base not matched to a gene. The CDR3 sequence is 15 residues long. CDR3 sequence (DNA): TGCGCCAGCAGCTTTGACAGGGGGAACACCGGGGAGCTGTTTTTT. This translates into CASSFDRGNTGELFF.

At least ten counts were recorded for this clonotype. The V and J genes are TRBV10-3 and TRBJ2-3; 7 bases map to TRBD2. The CDR3 length is 11 residues. V shed 10 bases and J 6 bases; nucleotides not matched to a gene: 4. Germline CDR1 and CDR2: ENHRY and SYGVKD. DNA of the CDR3: TGTGCCAGTAGCGGGTCGGATACGCAGTATTTT. Translated, it gives CASSGSDTQYF.

Many counts were recorded for this clonotype. The rearrangement links TRBV6-1 to TRBJ2-7; 9 bases agree with TRBD1. V was pared by 9 bases and J by 2 bases, with 8 bases of the junction left unmatched. The germline gives CDR1 MNHNS, CDR2 SASEGT. CDR3 length: 14 residues. CDR3 amino acids: CASYHRDRAYEQYF. The CDR3 nucleotides read TGTGCCAGTTACCACCGGGACAGGGCCTACGAGCAGTACTTC.

This clonotype was seen a handful of times. The chain has TRBV5-1 and TRBJ2-1; 7 positions match TRBD1. J gave up 4 bases and V 0 bases, and 4 bases lay outside the gene matches. Germline V gives CDR1 SGHRS, CDR2 YFSETQ. The CDR3 contains 15 residues. The CDR3 reads CASSLAAGGYNEQFF. The CDR3 DNA reads as TGCGCCAGCAGCTTGGCAGCAGGGGGTTACAATGAGCAGTTCTTC.

This clonotype was seen ten or more times. The rearrangement uses TRBV5-1 and TRBJ2-3; D ambiguous. Trimming removed 4 bases at V and 0 bases at J, with 15 bases between. The CDR3 runs to 16 residues. Per the germline V gene, CDR1 is SGHRS and CDR2 is YFSETQ. The CDR3 loop is CASSHPMQISTDTQYF. CDR3 nucleotide sequence: TGCGCCAGCAGCCACCCGATGCAGATTAGCACAGATACGCAGTATTTT.